This TCR beta chain was recorded in a study of cytomegalovirus exposure and HLA in healthy donors. Primers for the PCR totalled 60 Vbeta and 13 Jbeta. Some clones are missing from TCRdb's copy, which holds only in-frame ones; the method was immunoSEQ multiplex PCR. Of approximately 200,000 clones listed, 75% to 85% are singletons. A remark on this clone: What it recognizes is unknown.

Germline values: CDR1 SNHLY, CDR2 FYNNEI. J lost 6 bases, V lost 6 bases, and 8 bases had no gene match. This CDR3 contains 15 residues. Findings and caveats of the study: An observed cluster of highly shared sequence variants was recorded as a likely sequencing artifact. A link between a missense DCLRE1C variant and TCR beta V- and J-gene trimming emerged from a later analysis. CMV antigen specificity was confirmed in vitro for a few CMV-associated chains.

The J gene is TRBJ2-3, the V gene TRBV2; 11 nucleotides agree with TRBD1. The sequence derives from a girl aged 5-17 years in good health and CMV-seropositive. The material sequenced was PBMCs. The CDR3 loop reads CASRGDRGFWDTQYF. CDR3 in DNA: TGTGCCAGCAGGGGGGACAGGGGGTTTTGGGATACGCAGTATTTT.